What follows are 5 T cell receptor beta chains derived from one specimen sequenced in a study of blood T cells in healthy people across ages (dated by TCRdb to the mid-2010s). Preparation of the library involved 5' RACE. The sequencer was an Illumina HiSeq 2500. A second PCR of roughly 7 to 11 cycles was performed with a sample-barcoded 5' primer and a J-beta primer mix. TCRdb ran its own pipeline on the public reads, namely fastp trimming at Q25 and MiXCR clone calling, and kept in-frame beta chains. Rows are unified per CDR3 protein, each entry keeping the most common DNA and genes. The sample table records about a million distinct CDR3 sequences; about 48% of these occur just once. The leading ten clones occupy under 15% of the sample. The sequencing sample was made of blood. All receptors come from a man in his thirties or forties in good health.

This clonotype was counted only a few times. The chain carries TRBV29-1 and TRBJ1-1; TRBD1 is a possible D gene (6 bases). This CDR3 is 13 amino acids long. The V end was cut by 6 bases, the J end by 2 bases, with 13 bases between. Germline V gives CDR1 SQVTM, CDR2 ANQGSEA. CDR3 in amino acids: CSVGQILNTEAFF. The CDR3 coding sequence is TGCAGCGTCGGACAGATTCTAAACACTGAAGCTTTCTTT.

This clonotype was detected only a few times. V usage is TRBV5-1 and J usage is TRBJ2-7; unclear D gene. The CDR3 has 15 amino acids. The ends were cut back, 0 bases at V and 0 bases at J, with 10 bases in the middle. Germline values: CDR1 SGHRS, CDR2 YFSETQ. The chain's CDR3 is CASSLDPGRSYEQYF. CDR3 sequence (DNA): TGCGCCAGCAGCTTGGACCCGGGCCGCTCCTACGAGCAGTACTTC.

This chain joins TRBV20-1 and TRBJ2-7; tentatively, D is TRBD1 (6 bases). The J call is uncertain, as TRBJ2-5 better fits the DNA end. This CDR3 has 12 amino acids. The germline V gene has CDR1 DFQATT and CDR2 SNEGSKA (reference sequence). This CDR3 reads CSARDQGKTQYF. CDR3 nucleotides: TGCAGTGCTAGAGACCAGGGGAAGACCCAGTACTTC.

The chain has TRBV5-1 and TRBJ1-1, with unresolved D. V lost 0 bases, J lost 5 bases, and 17 bases lay in between. Germline-derived CDR1 and CDR2 are SGHRS and YFSETQ. This CDR3 has 16 residues. CDR3 amino acids: CASSLDPGQSGTEAFF. The CDR3 nucleotides are TGCGCCAGCAGCTTGGATCCGGGCCAAAGTGGGACTGAAGCTTTCTTT.

The chain combines TRBV20-1 with TRBJ2-1; a weak D match, TRBD1 (5 bases). The CDR3 spans 12 residues. V lost 3 bases to trimming and J lost 5 bases, with 8 bases between them. Germline V lookup: CDR1 DFQATT, CDR2 SNEGSKA (reference sequence). The CDR3 sequence is CSASGADNEQFF. For the CDR3, the DNA is TGCAGTGCTAGTGGGGCAGACAATGAGCAGTTCTTC.